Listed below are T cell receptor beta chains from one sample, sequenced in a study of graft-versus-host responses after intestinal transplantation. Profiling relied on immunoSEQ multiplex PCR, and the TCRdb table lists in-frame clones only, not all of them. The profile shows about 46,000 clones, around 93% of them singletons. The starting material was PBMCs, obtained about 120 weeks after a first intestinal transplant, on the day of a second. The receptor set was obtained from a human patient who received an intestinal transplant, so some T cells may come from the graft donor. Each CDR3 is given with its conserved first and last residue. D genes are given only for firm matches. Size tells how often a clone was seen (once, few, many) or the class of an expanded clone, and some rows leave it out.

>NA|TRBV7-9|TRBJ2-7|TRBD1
CASSLSTGVYEQYF
TGTGCCAGCAGCTTAAGTACAGGGGTCTACGAGCAGTACTTC
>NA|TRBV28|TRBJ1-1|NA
CASKFQGTEAFF
TGTGCCAGCAAGTTCCAAGGCACTGAAGCTTTCTTT
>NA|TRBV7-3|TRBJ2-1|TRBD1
CASSTGGEQFF
TGTGCCAGCAGCACAGGGGGAGAGCAGTTCTTC
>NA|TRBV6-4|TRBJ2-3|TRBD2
CASSDLGIAGDADTQYF
TGTGCCAGCAGTGACCTCGGTATAGCGGGAGACGCAGATACGCAGTATTTT
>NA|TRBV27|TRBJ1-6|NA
CASRPGTWGNSPLHF
TGTGCCAGCAGACCCGGGACATGGGGAAATTCACCCCTCCACTTT
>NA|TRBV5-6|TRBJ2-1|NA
CASSDGRRYNEQFF
TGTGCCAGCAGTGACGGGAGACGCTACAATGAGCAGTTCTTC
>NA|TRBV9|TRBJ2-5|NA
CASSAAGRGGQETQYF
TGTGCCAGCAGCGCGGCGGGGAGAGGGGGACAAGAGACCCAGTACTTC
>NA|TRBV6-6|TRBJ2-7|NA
CASSTQGEQYF
TGTGCCAGCAGTACCCAAGGGGAGCAGTACTTC
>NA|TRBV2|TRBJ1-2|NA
CASTYGAYGYTF
TGTGCCAGCACTTATGGGGCGTATGGCTACACCTTC
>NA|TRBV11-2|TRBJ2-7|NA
CASSRQDYEQYF
TGTGCCAGCAGCCGACAGGACTACGAGCAGTACTTC
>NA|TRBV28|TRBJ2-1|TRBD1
CASRRPGQIYNEQFF
TGTGCCAGCAGGCGACCGGGACAGATATACAATGAGCAGTTCTTC
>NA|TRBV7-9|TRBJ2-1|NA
CASSFSSRGGKFF
TGTGCCAGCAGCTTTTCTAGCAGGGGGGGTAAGTTCTTC
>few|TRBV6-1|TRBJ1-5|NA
CASSEAGTNQPQHF
TGTGCCAGCAGTGAAGCAGGGACCAATCAGCCCCAGCATTTT
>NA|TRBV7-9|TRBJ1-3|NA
CASSLGRNSGNTIYF
TGTGCCAGCAGCTTGGGACGGAACTCTGGAAACACCATATATTTT
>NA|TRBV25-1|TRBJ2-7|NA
CASSGGDYEQYF
TGTGCCAGCAGTGGAGGGGACTACGAGCAGTACTTC
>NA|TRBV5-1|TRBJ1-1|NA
CASSSSAGKNTEAFF
TGCGCCAGCAGCTCCTCCGCCGGGAAGAACACTGAAGCTTTCTTT
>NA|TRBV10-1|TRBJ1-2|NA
CASSDGVYGYTF
TGCGCCAGCAGCGACGGGGTCTATGGCTACACCTTC
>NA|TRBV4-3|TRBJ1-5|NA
CARYRVRNQPQHF
TGCGCCAGATACAGGGTGCGGAATCAGCCCCAGCATTTT
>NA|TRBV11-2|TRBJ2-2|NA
CASSLSLLINTGELFF
TGTGCCAGCAGCTTAAGCCTCCTCATTAACACCGGGGAGCTGTTTTTT
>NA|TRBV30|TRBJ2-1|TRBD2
CAWSVERVAGGYNEQFF
TGTGCCTGGAGTGTAGAGAGGGTAGCGGGAGGCTACAATGAGCAGTTCTTC
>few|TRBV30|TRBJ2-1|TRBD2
CAWIGLAGAEQFF
TGTGCCTGGATTGGACTAGCGGGAGCTGAGCAGTTCTTC
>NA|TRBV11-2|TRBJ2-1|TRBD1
CASSQSRGQGYNEQFF
TGTGCCAGCAGCCAGTCCCGGGGACAGGGTTACAATGAGCAGTTCTTC
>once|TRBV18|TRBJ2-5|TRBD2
CASSPPTREGKETQYF
TGTGCCAGCTCACCACCGACCAGGGAGGGAAAGGAGACCCAGTACTTC
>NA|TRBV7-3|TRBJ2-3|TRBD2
CASSPSGLATDTQYF
TGTGCCAGCAGCCCATCCGGACTAGCGACCGATACGCAGTATTTT
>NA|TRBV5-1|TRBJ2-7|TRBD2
CASSIPPASGSSYEQYF
TGCGCCAGCAGCATCCCCCCGGCTAGCGGGAGCTCCTACGAGCAGTACTTC
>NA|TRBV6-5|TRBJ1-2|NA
CASTGGNRYGYTF
TGTGCCAGCACCGGGGGGAATCGCTATGGCTACACCTTC
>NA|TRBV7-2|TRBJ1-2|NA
CASSPGRGYGYTF
TGTGCCAGCAGTCCTGGCAGGGGCTATGGCTACACCTTC
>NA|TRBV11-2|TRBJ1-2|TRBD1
CASSPGTGGAPNYGYTF
TGTGCCAGCAGCCCAGGGACAGGGGGCGCCCCTAACTATGGCTACACCTTC
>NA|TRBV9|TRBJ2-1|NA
CASSPLTGVNNEQFF
TGTGCCAGCAGCCCCCTGACGGGGGTGAACAATGAGCAGTTCTTC
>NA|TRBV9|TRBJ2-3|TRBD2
CASSAGTTTDTQYF
TGTGCCAGCAGCGCCGGGACTACCACAGATACGCAGTATTTT
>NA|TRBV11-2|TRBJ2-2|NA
CASSLTGESTGELFF
TGTGCCAGCAGCTTGACCGGTGAGAGCACCGGGGAGCTGTTTTTT
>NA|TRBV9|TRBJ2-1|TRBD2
CASSGRAGASYNEQFF
TGTGCCAGCAGCGGCAGAGCGGGAGCCTCCTACAATGAGCAGTTCTTC
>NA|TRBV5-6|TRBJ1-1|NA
CASRECYTEAFF
TGTGCCAGCAGAGAGTGTTACACTGAAGCTTTCTTT
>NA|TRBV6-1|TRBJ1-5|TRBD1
CASTLRGQANQPQHF
TGTGCCAGCACCCTAAGGGGACAGGCCAATCAGCCCCAGCATTTT
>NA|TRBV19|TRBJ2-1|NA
CASSRSRGDEQFF
TGTGCCAGTAGCCGCTCGCGGGGAGACGAGCAGTTCTTC
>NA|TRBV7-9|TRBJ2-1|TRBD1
CASSSQGASRSYNEQFF
TGTGCCAGCAGCTCACAGGGGGCTAGTAGGTCCTACAATGAGCAGTTCTTC
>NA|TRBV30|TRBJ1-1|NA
CAFSKGWGEMNTEAFF
TGTGCCTTTTCTAAGGGGTGGGGTGAGATGAACACTGAAGCTTTCTTT
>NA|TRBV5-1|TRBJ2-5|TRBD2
CASSLVPIAGGPSTSQETQYF
TGCGCCAGCAGCTTGGTACCAATAGCGGGAGGGCCCTCTACTTCCCAAGAGACCCAGTACTTC
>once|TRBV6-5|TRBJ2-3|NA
CASSYSPSGDTQYF
TGTGCCAGCAGTTACTCCCCATCAGGGGATACGCAGTATTTT
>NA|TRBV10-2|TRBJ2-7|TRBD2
CASTSGSWEQYF
TGCGCCAGCACTAGCGGGAGTTGGGAGCAGTACTTC
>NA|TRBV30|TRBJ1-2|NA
CAWSVPPGHFYGYTF
TGTGCCTGGAGTGTGCCGCCGGGCCACTTCTATGGCTACACCTTC
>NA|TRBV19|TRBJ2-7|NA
CASSIAGGHRYEQYF
TGTGCCAGTAGTATAGCTGGGGGGCACCGCTACGAGCAGTACTTC
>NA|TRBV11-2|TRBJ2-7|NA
CASSLREQYF
TGTGCCAGCAGCTTACGCGAGCAGTACTTC
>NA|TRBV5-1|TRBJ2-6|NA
CASRSPGRPSSGANVLTF
TGCGCCAGCAGGTCCCCGGGACGGCCGAGCTCTGGGGCCAACGTCCTGACTTTC
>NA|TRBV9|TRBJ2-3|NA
CASSPRTLAGDTQYF
TGTGCCAGCAGCCCAAGAACTTTAGCAGGAGATACGCAGTATTTT